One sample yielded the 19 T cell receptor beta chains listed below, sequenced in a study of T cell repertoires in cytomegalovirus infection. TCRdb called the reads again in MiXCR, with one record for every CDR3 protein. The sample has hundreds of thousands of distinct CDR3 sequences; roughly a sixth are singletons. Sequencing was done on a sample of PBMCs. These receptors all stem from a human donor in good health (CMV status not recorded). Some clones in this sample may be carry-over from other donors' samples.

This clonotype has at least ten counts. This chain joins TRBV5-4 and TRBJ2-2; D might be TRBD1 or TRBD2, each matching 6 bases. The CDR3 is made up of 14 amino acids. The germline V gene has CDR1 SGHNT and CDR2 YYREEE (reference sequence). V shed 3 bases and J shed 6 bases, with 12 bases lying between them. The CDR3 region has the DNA TGTGCCAGCAGCTACAAGGGGGGATCCGGGGAGCTGTTTTTT. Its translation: CASSYKGGSGELFF.

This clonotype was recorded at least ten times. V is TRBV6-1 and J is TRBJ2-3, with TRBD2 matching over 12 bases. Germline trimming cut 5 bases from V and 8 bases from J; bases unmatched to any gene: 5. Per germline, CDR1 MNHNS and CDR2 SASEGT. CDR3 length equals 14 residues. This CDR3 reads CASSLGLAGSTQYF. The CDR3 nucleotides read TGTGCCAGCAGTCTAGGACTAGCGGGAAGTACGCAGTATTTT.

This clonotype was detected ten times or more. The CDR3 loop is CASSLRPRTDNEQFF. Here the CDR3 DNA reads TGTGCCAGCAGCCTTAGACCCCGGACGGACAATGAGCAGTTCTTC. The gene calls are TRBV7-2 and TRBJ2-1; D unclear. V was trimmed by 5 bases and J by 5 bases, leaving 16 bases between them. Per the germline V gene, CDR1 is SGHTA and CDR2 is FQGNSA. The CDR3 covers 15 residues.

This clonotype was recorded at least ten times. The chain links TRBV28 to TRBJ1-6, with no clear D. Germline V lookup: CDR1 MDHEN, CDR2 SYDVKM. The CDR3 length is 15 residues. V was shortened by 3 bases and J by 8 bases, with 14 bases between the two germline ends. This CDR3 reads CASSFSGRADSPLHF. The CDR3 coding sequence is TGTGCCAGCAGTTTCTCGGGTAGGGCCGATTCACCCCTCCACTTT.

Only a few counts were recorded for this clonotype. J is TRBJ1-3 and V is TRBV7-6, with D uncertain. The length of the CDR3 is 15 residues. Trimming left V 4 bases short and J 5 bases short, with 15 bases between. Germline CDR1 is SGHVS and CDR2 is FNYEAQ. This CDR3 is CASSSRGGVRNTIYF. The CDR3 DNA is TGTGCCAGCAGCTCCCGAGGTGGGGTGCGAAACACCATATATTTT.

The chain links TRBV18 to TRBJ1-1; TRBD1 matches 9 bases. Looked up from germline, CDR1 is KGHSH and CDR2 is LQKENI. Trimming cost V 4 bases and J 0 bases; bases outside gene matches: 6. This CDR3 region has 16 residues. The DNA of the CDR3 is TGTGCCAGCTCACGGGACACAGGGGGCATGAACACTGAAGCTTTCTTT. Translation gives CASSRDTGGMNTEAFF.

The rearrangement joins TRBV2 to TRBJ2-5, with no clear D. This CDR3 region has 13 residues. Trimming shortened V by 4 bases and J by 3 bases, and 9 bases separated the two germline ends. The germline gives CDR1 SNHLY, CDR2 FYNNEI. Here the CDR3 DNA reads TGTGCCAGCAGTGTCCCGTCAGAAGAGACCCAGTACTTC. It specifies CASSVPSEETQYF.

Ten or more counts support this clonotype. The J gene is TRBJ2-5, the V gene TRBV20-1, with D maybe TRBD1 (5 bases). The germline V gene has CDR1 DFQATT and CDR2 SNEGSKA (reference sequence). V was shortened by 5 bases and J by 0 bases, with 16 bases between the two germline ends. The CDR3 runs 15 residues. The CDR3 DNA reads TGCAGTGCTGCGTACCAGACAGCGTACCAAGAGACCCAGTACTTC. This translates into CSAAYQTAYQETQYF.

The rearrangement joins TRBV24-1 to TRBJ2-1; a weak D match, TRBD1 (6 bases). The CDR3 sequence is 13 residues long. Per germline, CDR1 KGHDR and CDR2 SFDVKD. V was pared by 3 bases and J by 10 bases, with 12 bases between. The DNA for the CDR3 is TGTGCCACCAGTGATCCTACCGACAGGGAGCAGTTCTTC. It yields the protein CATSDPTDREQFF.

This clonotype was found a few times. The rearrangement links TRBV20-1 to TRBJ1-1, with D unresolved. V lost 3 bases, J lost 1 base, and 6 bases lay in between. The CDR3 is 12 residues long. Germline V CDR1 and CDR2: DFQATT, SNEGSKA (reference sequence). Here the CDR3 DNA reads TGCAGTGCTAGTAGTGCGAACACTGAAGCTTTCTTT. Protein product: CSASSANTEAFF.

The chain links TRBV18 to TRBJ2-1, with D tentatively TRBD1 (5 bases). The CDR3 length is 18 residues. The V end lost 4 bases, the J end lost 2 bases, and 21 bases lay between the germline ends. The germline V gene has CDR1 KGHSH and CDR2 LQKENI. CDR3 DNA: TGTGCCAGCTCACATTTTGGGGCATCGAGGATGACCTACAATGAGCAGTTCTTC. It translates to CASSHFGASRMTYNEQFF.

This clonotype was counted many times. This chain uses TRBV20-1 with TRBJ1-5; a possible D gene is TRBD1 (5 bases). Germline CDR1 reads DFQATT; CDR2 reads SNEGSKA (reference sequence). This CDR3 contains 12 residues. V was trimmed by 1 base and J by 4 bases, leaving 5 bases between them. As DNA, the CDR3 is TGCAGTGCTAGAGCAGGGAATCAGCCCCAGCATTTT. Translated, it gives CSARAGNQPQHF.

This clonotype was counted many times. CDR3 loop: CASSPRDSDDGEQFF. In nucleotides, the CDR3 is TGTGCCAGCAGCCCCCGGGACAGTGATGATGGTGAGCAGTTCTTC. This chain uses TRBV11-3 with TRBJ2-1, with 7 positions matching TRBD1. With 5 bases clipped from V and 9 bases from J, the junction kept 13 bases outside the gene matches. This CDR3 contains 15 residues. Germline V gives CDR1 SGHNT, CDR2 YENEEA. Complete variable domain (other parts from reference TRBV11-3 and TRBJ2-1): EAGVVQSPRYKIIEKKQPVAFWCNPISGHNTLYWYLQNLGQGPELLIRYENEEAVDDSQLPKDRFSAERLKGVDSTLKIQPAELGDSAVYLCASSPRDSDDGEQFFGPGTRLTVL.

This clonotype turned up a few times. This chain's CDR3 is CASSIGTSSSYEQYF. The CDR3 nucleotides are TGTGCCAGTAGTATCGGCACGTCGAGCTCCTACGAGCAGTACTTC. The J gene is TRBJ2-7, the V gene TRBV19, with D hard to call. CDR1 is LNHDA and CDR2 is SQIVND in the germline V gene (reference sequence). This CDR3 contains 15 residues. Trimming removed 3 bases from V and 0 bases from J, with 12 bases in between. The whole variable domain, filled in from reference TRBV19 and TRBJ2-7, reads DGGITQSPKYLFRKEGQNVTLSCEQNLNHDAMYWYRQDPGQGLRLIYYSQIVNDFQKGDIAEGYSVSREKKESFPLTVTSAQKNPTAFYLCASSIGTSSSYEQYFGPGTRLTVT.

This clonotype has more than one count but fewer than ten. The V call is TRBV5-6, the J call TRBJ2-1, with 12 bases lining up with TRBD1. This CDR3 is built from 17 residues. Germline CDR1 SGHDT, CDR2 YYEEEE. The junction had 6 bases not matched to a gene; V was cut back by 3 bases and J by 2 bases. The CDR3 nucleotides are TGTGCCAGCAGCTCTTCCGGGACAGGGGGCGCCTACAATGAGCAGTTCTTC. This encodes CASSSSGTGGAYNEQFF. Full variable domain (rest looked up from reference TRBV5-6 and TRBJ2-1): DAGVTQSPTHLIKTRGQQVTLRCSPKSGHDTVSWYQQALGQGPQFIFQYYEEEERQRGNFPDRFSGHQFPNYSSELNVNALLLGDSALYLCASSSSGTGGAYNEQFFGPGTRLTVL.

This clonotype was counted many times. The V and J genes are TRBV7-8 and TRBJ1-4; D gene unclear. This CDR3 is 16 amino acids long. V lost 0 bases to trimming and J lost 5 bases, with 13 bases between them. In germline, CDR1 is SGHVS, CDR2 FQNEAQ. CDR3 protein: CASSLARYSGNEKLFF. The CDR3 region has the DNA TGTGCCAGCAGCTTAGCGCGCTATAGTGGAAATGAAAAACTGTTTTTT.

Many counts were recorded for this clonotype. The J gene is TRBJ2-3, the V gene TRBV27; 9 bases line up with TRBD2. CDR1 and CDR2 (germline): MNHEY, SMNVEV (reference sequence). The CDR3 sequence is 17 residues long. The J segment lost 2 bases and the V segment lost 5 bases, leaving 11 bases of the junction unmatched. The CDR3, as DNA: TGTGCCAGCAGTGCTTCCCCTCTAGCGGGGCACACAGATACGCAGTATTTT. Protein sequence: CASSASPLAGHTDTQYF.

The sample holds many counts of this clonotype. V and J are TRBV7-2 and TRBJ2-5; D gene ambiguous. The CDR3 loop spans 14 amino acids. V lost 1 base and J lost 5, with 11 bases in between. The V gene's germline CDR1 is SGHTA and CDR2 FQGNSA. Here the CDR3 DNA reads TGTGCCAGCAGCTTAGGCGGCACCAGGGAGACCCAGTACTTC. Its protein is CASSLGGTRETQYF.

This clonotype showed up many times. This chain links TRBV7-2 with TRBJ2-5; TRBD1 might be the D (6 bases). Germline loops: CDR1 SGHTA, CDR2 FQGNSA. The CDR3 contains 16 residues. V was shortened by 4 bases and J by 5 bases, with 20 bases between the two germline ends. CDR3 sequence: CASSSQRYRESETQYF. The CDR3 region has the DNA TGTGCCAGCAGCTCTCAAAGATACAGGGAGTCGGAGACCCAGTACTTC.